These T cell receptor beta chains were read from a single sample in a study of blood T cell repertoires in COVID-19. This table comes from immunoSEQ multiplex PCR, and its TCRdb copy is limited to in-frame clones, with some not included. The table includes roughly 430,000 clones, roughly 88% detected once. Source material: PBMCs or T cells enriched from blood (not recorded which). The receptors here all came from a woman in her 40s with acute COVID-19. Both conserved end residues are part of each CDR3. A D gene is named only where the DNA matches it firmly. Size is omitted from some rows. Given values are once, few, many or a class for expanded clones.

d_call | j_call | v_call | clone_size | cdr3_nt | cdr3_aa
TRBD1 | TRBJ1-4 | TRBV19 | NA | TGTGCCAGTAGTCTCCGACAGGGAACTAATGAAAAACTGTTTTTT | CASSLRQGTNEKLFF
TRBD1 | TRBJ2-2 | TRBV7-8 | NA | TGTGCCAGCAGCCAAAATACAGGGGGCGCGAACACCGGGGAGCTGTTTTTT | CASSQNTGGANTGELFF
TRBD1 | TRBJ1-6 | TRBV27 | NA | TGTGCCAGCAGTTTATTTTCCTTACAGGGGAATTCACCCCTCCACTTT | CASSLFSLQGNSPLHF
NA | TRBJ2-7 | TRBV12-3/TRBV12-4 | NA | TGTGCCAGCAGTCCCAGCTCCTACGAGCAGTACTTC | CASSPSSYEQYF
NA | TRBJ2-7 | TRBV7-9 | NA | TGTGCCAGCAGCCCGACTGGCTACGAGCAGTACTTC | CASSPTGYEQYF
NA | TRBJ2-3 | TRBV10-1 | NA | TGCGCCAGCAGTGAAGCCCTCCGGGATACGCAGTATTTT | CASSEALRDTQYF
TRBD1 | TRBJ1-2 | TRBV19 | few | TGTGCCAGTAGTTTCGACAGGGGGCGACCCTCTGGCTACACCTTC | CASSFDRGRPSGYTF
TRBD1 | TRBJ2-7 | TRBV18 | NA | TGTGCCAGCTCACTGGGACAGGGTTCATTGACCGAGCAGTACTTC | CASSLGQGSLTEQYF
TRBD1 | TRBJ1-3 | TRBV5-1 | NA | TGCGCCAGCAGCAGCACAGGGGCCTCTGGAAACACCATATATTTT | CASSSTGASGNTIYF
TRBD2 | TRBJ2-7 | TRBV5-4 | NA | TGTGCCAGCAGTTCTTTAGTGCAGCGGGGGGCCCGGGAGCAGTACTTC | CASSSLVQRGAREQYF
TRBD1 | TRBJ2-1 | TRBV11-2 | NA | TGTGCCAGCAGCTGGGACAGGGGAAATGAGCAGTTCTTC | CASSWDRGNEQFF
TRBD1 | TRBJ1-1 | TRBV24-1 | NA | TGTGCCACCAGTGGCCCCATTGGGTCAGGGGGCCTAACTGAAGCTTTCTTT | CATSGPIGSGGLTEAFF
NA | TRBJ1-1 | TRBV3-1/TRBV3-2 | NA | TGTGCCAGCAGCCAAACGCTTCGGGACACTGAAGCTTTCTTT | CASSQTLRDTEAFF
NA | TRBJ1-2 | TRBV19 | few | TGTGCCAGTAGTATACAGGGCAGGGGCCCCTATGGCTACACCTTC | CASSIQGRGPYGYTF
TRBD1 | TRBJ2-5 | TRBV19 | NA | TGTGCCAGTAGTGGGATGGGACAGGGCAGAGAGACCCAGTACTTC | CASSGMGQGRETQYF
TRBD2 | TRBJ2-3 | TRBV5-4 | NA | TGTGCCAGCAGCCCGGGGACTAGGGGGGCAGATACGCAGTATTTT | CASSPGTRGADTQYF
NA | TRBJ2-1 | TRBV7-9 | NA | TGTGCCAGCAGCTTACGGGAGAATCCCGGGACAGCTTCGAATGAGCAGTTCTTC | CASSLRENPGTASNEQFF
TRBD1 | TRBJ1-1 | TRBV12-5 | NA | TGTGCTAGTGGTTTGGCATATCCAGGGGGATCGGAGACTGAAGCTTTCTTT | CASGLAYPGGSETEAFF
TRBD1 | TRBJ2-2 | TRBV27 | NA | TGTGCCAGCACCCGGGACAGGGGGCGAGTTATCACCGGGGAGCTGTTTTTT | CASTRDRGRVITGELFF
TRBD1 | TRBJ2-1 | TRBV2 | NA | TGTGCCAGAGATACCCCCGGGACAGGGTTCGCGGACTCCTACAATGAGCAGTTCTTC | CARDTPGTGFADSYNEQFF
NA | TRBJ2-7 | TRBV2 | NA | TGTGCCAGCAGTTTCCAGGGGCCGACCTACGAGCAGTACTTC | CASSFQGPTYEQYF
TRBD1 | TRBJ1-3 | TRBV7-9 | NA | TGTGCCAGCAGCCCGGACAGGGTGTCCGGAAACACCATATATTTT | CASSPDRVSGNTIYF
NA | TRBJ1-1 | TRBV4-2 | NA | TGTGCCAGCAGCCAAGATCCGGGGAGGAACACTGAAGCTTTCTTT | CASSQDPGRNTEAFF
NA | TRBJ1-1 | TRBV4-1 | NA | TGCGCCAGCAGCCTAAGTACGCTGAGCACTGAAGCTTTCTTT | CASSLSTLSTEAFF
NA | TRBJ2-1 | TRBV11-2 | NA | TGTGCCAGCAGCTTATACAGGGGGGGGGTGAGCTCCTACAATGAGCAGTTCTTC | CASSLYRGGVSSYNEQFF
NA | TRBJ1-1 | TRBV30 | once | TGTGCCTGGAGTGTAGTCCTCCGGGACACTGAAGCTTTCTTT | CAWSVVLRDTEAFF
NA | TRBJ2-3 | TRBV27 | NA | TGTGCCAGCAGTTTATCCAGACACACAGATACGCAGTATTTT | CASSLSRHTDTQYF
TRBD2 | TRBJ2-3 | TRBV19 | once | TGTGCCAGTACTAACCCGACTAGCGGGGGCACAGATACGCAGTATTTT | CASTNPTSGGTDTQYF
NA | TRBJ1-4 | TRBV3-1/TRBV3-2 | NA | TGTGCCAGCAGCAAGTGGGCCAGGACAGTTGCAACTAATGAAAAACTGTTTTTT | CASSKWARTVATNEKLFF
NA | TRBJ2-3 | TRBV4-2 | NA | TGTGCCAGCAGCCAAGGGTCTGCGCCAGATACGCAGTATTTT | CASSQGSAPDTQYF
NA | TRBJ2-7 | TRBV10-1 | NA | TGCGCCACCAGACCGCCCCGACCCGACACGGCCGAGCAGTACTTC | CATRPPRPDTAEQYF
NA | TRBJ2-2 | TRBV5-8 | NA | TGTGCCAGCAGCCGGGGATGGGGGGATGGCACCGGGGAGCTGTTTTTT | CASSRGWGDGTGELFF